A single sample is the source of the 7 T cell receptor beta chains below, sequenced in a study of blood T cell repertoires in COVID-19. Some clones are missing from TCRdb's copy, which holds only in-frame ones; the method was immunoSEQ multiplex PCR. Counted here are over 200,000 clones, approximately 89% occurring once; the ten biggest clones make up approximately 2.2%. The specimen sequenced was peripheral blood. The receptor set was obtained from a woman between 50 and 59 years old with acute or convalescent COVID-19.

The J gene is TRBJ2-1, the V gene TRBV4-1; 11 bases agree with TRBD2. The CDR3 consists of 16 residues. V dropped 3 bases and J dropped 7; count of bases not matched to a gene: 8. Germline CDR1 MGHRA, CDR2 YSYEKL. CDR3 nucleotide sequence: TGCGCCAGCAGCCATGTGGGACTAGCGGTTGGTAATGAGCAGTTCTTC. This sequence encodes CASSHVGLAVGNEQFF.

The chain carries TRBV5-1 and TRBJ1-1, with 8 bases that match TRBD1. Trimming removed 0 bases from V and 7 bases from J; junction bases left unmatched: 14. CDR1 is SGHRS, CDR2 YFSETQ, per germline. The CDR3 covers 17 residues. The CDR3 DNA reads as TGCGCCAGCAGCTTGGCCAGGGGGCGGCCCGTTGGAGGTGAAGCTTTCTTT. It codes for CASSLARGRPVGGEAFF.

The chain employs TRBV12-5 and TRBJ1-2, with TRBD1 identical over 9 bases. The germline gives CDR1 LGHNT, CDR2 FRNRAP. With V trimmed by 6 bases and J by 6 bases, 8 bases remained unmatched. The CDR3 has 14 amino acids. The CDR3 DNA is TGTGCTAGTGGAACCGGGACAGGGAGTCATGGCTACACCTTC. Residues: CASGTGTGSHGYTF. Full variable domain (outside the CDR3, taken from reference TRBV12-5 and TRBJ1-2): DARVTQTPRHKVTEMGQEVTMRCQPILGHNTVFWYRQTMMQGLELLAYFRNRAPLDDSGMPKDRFSAEMPDATLATLKIQPSEPRDSAVYFCASGTGTGSHGYTFGSGTRLTVV.

This chain uses TRBV7-9 with TRBJ1-2; 12 bases match TRBD1. Trimming took 4 bases from V and 7 from J; bases not matched to a gene: 4. The CDR3 covers 14 residues. The germline CDR1 and CDR2 sequences are SEHNR and FQNEAQ (reference sequence). The CDR3 DNA reads as TGTGCCAGCAGCTCCCTGGGACAGGGGGCTGGCTACACCTTC. Its protein product is CASSSLGQGAGYTF.

The chain uses TRBV15 and TRBJ1-6, with D maybe TRBD1 (5 bases). Germline V CDR1 and CDR2: LNHNV, YYDKDF (reference sequence). This CDR3 spans 14 amino acids. V shed 1 base and J shed 5 bases, with 6 bases lying between them. CDR3 sequence: CATSRGQNNSPLHF. CDR3 DNA sequence: TGTGCCACCAGCAGAGGACAGAATAATTCACCCCTCCACTTT.

CDR3 amino acids: CASSWLAGGSEGGFF. Here the CDR3 DNA reads TGTGCCAGCAGCTGGTTAGCGGGAGGCTCTGAGGGAGGGTTCTTC. V is TRBV7-8 and J is TRBJ2-1; the match to TRBD2 covers 10 bases. There are 15 residues in the CDR3. CDR1 and CDR2 from the germline V gene are SGHVS and FQNEAQ. V lost 4 bases to trimming and J lost 15 bases; unmatched junction nucleotides: 15. Together with reference TRBV7-8 and TRBJ2-1, the CDR3 gives the full variable domain: GAGVSQSPRYKVAKRGQDVALRCDPISGHVSLFWYQQALGQGPEFLTYFQNEAQLDKSGLPSDRFFAERPEGSVSTLKIQRTQQEDSAVYLCASSWLAGGSEGGFFGPGTRLTVL.

The V gene is TRBV11-2, the J gene TRBJ1-6, with 9 bases aligning to TRBD1. V trimming: 1 base; J trimming: 6 bases; junction bases outside the gene matches: 4. Germline V gives CDR1 SGHAT, CDR2 FQNNGV. The CDR3 runs to 16 residues. The CDR3 reads CASSLGPGQGNSPLHF. The CDR3 DNA reads as TGTGCCAGCAGCTTAGGGCCGGGACAGGGTAATTCACCCCTCCACTTT.